One sample yielded the 4 T cell receptor beta chains listed below, sequenced in a study of T-cell memory formation after mild COVID-19. TCRdb re-called the 5' RACE reads with MiXCR, one entry per CDR3 protein. In the table there are under 350,000 distinct CDR3 sequences, around 15% of which are singletons. Sequenced sample: PBMCs or a T cell subset sorted from them (not recorded which). The source of these receptors is a man aged 18-30 years who had mild COVID-19 (a few samples of this study predate the infection). Cell type and time point are not known.

There are many counts of this clonotype. The J gene is TRBJ2-7, the V gene TRBV6-2 or TRBV6-3; D gene ambiguous. The CDR3 contains 12 residues. Trimming removed 5 bases from V and 3 bases from J, with 8 bases in between. CDR1 is MNHEY, CDR2 SVGEGT, per germline. The CDR3 loop is CASSPRIYEQYF. The CDR3 DNA follows: TGTGCCAGCAGTCCGAGGATCTACGAGCAGTACTTC.

This clonotype was recorded at least ten times. CDR3 residues: CASSPVGETGEQFF. The CDR3 region has the DNA TGTGCCAGCAGCCCGGTTGGGGAGACGGGCGAGCAGTTCTTC. The J gene is TRBJ2-1, the V gene TRBV11-2; D is possibly TRBD2 (5 bases). The CDR3 covers 14 residues. Looked up from germline, CDR1 is SGHAT and CDR2 is FQNNGV. V was clipped by 5 bases and J by 10 bases, with 18 bases between them.

This chain uses TRBV18 with TRBJ2-1; 8 nucleotides agree with TRBD2. Per germline, CDR1 KGHSH and CDR2 LQKENI. There are 17 residues in the CDR3. V was pared by 3 bases and J by 5 bases, with 12 bases of the junction left unmatched. CDR3 protein: CASSPAPPGSGNNEQFF. DNA for the CDR3: TGTGCCAGCTCACCGGCCCCGCCCGGTAGCGGGAACAATGAGCAGTTCTTC.

The J gene is TRBJ1-5, the V gene TRBV2; a weak D match, TRBD1 (5 bases). Trimming cost V 4 bases and J 6 bases, with 13 bases left between them. The germline V gene has CDR1 SNHLY and CDR2 FYNNEI. The CDR3 spans 14 residues. CDR3 DNA sequence: TGTGCCAGCAGTGGGGGTAGGGGTGTTCAGCCCCAGCATTTT. Protein product: CASSGGRGVQPQHF.